The T cell receptor (beta chain) described here comes from a study of blood T cell repertoires in COVID-19. Overall study context: The samples span acute and convalescent COVID-19 from the United States, Italy and Spain. T cells, B-cell-depleted T cells, or PBMCs provided the cDNA or gDNA that served as material.

In the authors' workflow: Reference gene primer amplification gave nucleated cell count estimates. Profiling relied on immunoSEQ multiplex PCR, and the TCRdb table lists in-frame clones only, not all of them. That table is the source of V, J and clone size, and D and trimming were worked out from the DNA. The sample holds around 130,000 clones, 80% to 90% seen once. This receptor was identified in a man between 60 and 70 years old with active or convalescent COVID-19. Material for sequencing was peripheral blood.

This CDR3 reads CASRVQGGKAYEQYF. The CDR3 coding sequence is TGTGCCAGCAGGGTCCAGGGGGGAAAGGCCTACGAGCAGTACTTC. The J gene is TRBJ2-7, the V gene TRBV6-5; tentatively, D is TRBD1 (7 bases). The V end was cut by 6 bases, the J end by 2 bases, with 17 bases between. The germline V gene encodes CDR1 MNHEY and CDR2 SVGAGI. This CDR3 has 15 amino acids.